The clone carrying this T cell receptor beta chain was seen a single time. Its specificity is not known. The entry originates in a study of graft-versus-host responses after intestinal transplantation. Study summary: Once they had received anti-thymocyte globulin induction, all recipients took tacrolimus and steroids for around 3 years. Study conclusions and caveats: GvH clones turned up in recipient marrow; some had shown up first in ileum or blood. Association was observed between peak circulating GvH clone levels and early post-transplant HvG declines.

From germline, CDR1 is SGHRS and CDR2 YFSETQ. J gave up 6 bases and V 0 bases, and 6 bases lay outside the gene matches. The CDR3 covers 16 residues. The assay was immunoSEQ multiplex PCR, and TCRdb's table has in-frame clones only and misses some. This table holds approximately 97,000 clones, around 92% found once. This receptor was taken from a human donor who was the organ donor for an intestinal transplant. Sequencing used unstimulated CD8+ T cells sorted from spleen or lymph node cells, obtained before transplant. The rearrangement uses TRBV5-1 and TRBJ2-4; 10 nucleotides line up with TRBD2. The CDR3 region has the DNA TGCGCCAGCAGCTTGGAGGCGAGCGGGGGGGGAAACATTCAGTACTTC. Its protein is CASSLEASGGGNIQYF.